A few counts support the clone carrying this T cell receptor (beta chain). The antigen is undetermined. The source material, RNA transcripts, was used to amplify TCR beta CDR3 regions. HTBI primers were used for first-round RT-PCR of the TCR CDR3. TCRdb re-derived calls from the multiplex PCR reads in MiXCR, one entry per CDR3 protein. The repertoire holds 450,000 to 600,000 distinct CDR3 sequences, approximately 20% seen once, with roughly 44% in the top ten. The data are from a study of T cells in Graves' hyperthyroidism and ophthalmopathy. V lost 6 bases, J lost 4 bases, and 8 bases stayed unmatched. In germline, CDR1 is LNHDA, CDR2 SQIVND (reference sequence). The CDR3 has 16 residues. Diagnosis relied on clinical symptoms, serum thyroxine and TRAb, thyroid ultrasound and orbital computed tomography. About 9.4 ml fresh peripheral blood yielded the PBMCs. Regarding the study as a whole: Ophthalmopathy and stable hyperthyroidism were told apart by a 13 V-J model. The majority of expanded thyroid clonotypes above 0.001 also appeared in blood.

The receptor was isolated from a man between 40 and 49 years old with Graves' ophthalmopathy. This rearrangement joins TRBV19 to TRBJ2-1, with 11 bases matching TRBD2. The specimen sequenced was blood. Here the CDR3 DNA reads TGTGCCAGTAGAGTAAAGACTAGCGGGAATTACAATGAGCAGTTCTTC. Translation gives CASRVKTSGNYNEQFF.